A single sample gave rise to the 9 T cell receptor beta chains below, sequenced in a study of blood T cell repertoires in COVID-19. Data came from immunoSEQ multiplex PCR; TCRdb stores just in-frame clones and leaves some out. The repertoire holds fewer than 300,000 clones, with about nine tenths as singletons. The sample taken for sequencing was peripheral blood. The receptors shown here come from a woman younger than 45 with COVID-19, enrolled during active disease.

The genes are TRBV3-1 (or the pseudogene TRBV3-2) and TRBJ2-7; no reliable D call. The CDR3 runs to 14 residues. Germline V lookup: CDR1 LGHDT, CDR2 YNNKEL (reference sequence). Trimming took off 2 bases at V and 0 bases at J, with 8 bases between the two ends. In DNA, the CDR3 is TGTGCCAGCAGCCAATTACTTAGCTCCTACGAGCAGTACTTC. As protein: CASSQLLSSYEQYF.

This chain uses TRBV27 with TRBJ1-3, with 7 nucleotides matching TRBD1. With V trimmed by 4 bases and J by 4 bases, 4 bases remained unmatched. The CDR3 contains 14 residues. Germline lookup yields CDR1 MNHEY and CDR2 SMNVEV (reference sequence). CDR3 nucleotide sequence: TGTGCCAGCAGTTCGACAGGGTCCGGAAACACCATATATTTT. Translation gives CASSSTGSGNTIYF.

This chain connects TRBV12-5 to TRBJ1-5; 9 bases are a match to TRBD1. V was pared by 3 bases and J by 2 bases, with 5 bases of the junction left unmatched. CDR1 is LGHNT, CDR2 FRNRAP, per germline. The CDR3 is made up of 16 amino acids. This CDR3 is CASGFKGQGRNQPQHF. CDR3 DNA sequence: TGTGCTAGTGGTTTTAAGGGACAGGGACGCAATCAGCCCCAGCATTTT. The full variable domain, in which reference TRBV12-5 and TRBJ1-5 provide the parts outside the CDR3, is DARVTQTPRHKVTEMGQEVTMRCQPILGHNTVFWYRQTMMQGLELLAYFRNRAPLDDSGMPKDRFSAEMPDATLATLKIQPSEPRDSAVYFCASGFKGQGRNQPQHFGDGTRLSIL.

The J gene is TRBJ2-1, the V gene TRBV19; a weak D match, TRBD1 (6 bases). The germline V and J ends were trimmed by 7 bases and 2 bases, with 12 bases remaining between them. Germline CDR1 and CDR2: LNHDA and SQIVND (reference sequence). The CDR3 totals 14 residues. The CDR3 DNA reads as TGTGCCAGTACGGGGCAGGGGACCTACAATGAGCAGTTCTTC. It yields the protein CASTGQGTYNEQFF.

The chain employs TRBV28 and TRBJ1-2; maybe TRBD1 (5 bases). This CDR3 is built from 14 residues. Germline V gene sequence: CDR1 MDHEN, CDR2 SYDVKM. V was shortened by 8 bases and J by 4 bases, with 17 bases between the two germline ends. The DNA of the CDR3 is TGTGCCAGCGGACAAGAGTCACGAATCTATGGCTACACCTTC. Protein: CASGQESRIYGYTF.

The genes are TRBV7-9 and TRBJ2-5, with D possibly TRBD1 on 6 matching bases. The CDR3 is 16 residues long. Per germline, CDR1 SEHNR and CDR2 FQNEAQ (reference sequence). Trimming stripped 4 bases from V and 0 bases from J, with 15 bases between. The CDR3 region is CASSYGDNPYQETQYF. The DNA for the CDR3 is TGTGCCAGCAGCTACGGGGACAACCCCTACCAAGAGACCCAGTACTTC.

The rearrangement links TRBV5-1 to TRBJ2-5; TRBD2 matches at 12 bases. CDR1 and CDR2 from the germline V gene are SGHRS and YFSETQ. The CDR3 is 17 amino acids. After removal of 0 bases from V and 1 base from J, the junction contained 4 bases not matched to a gene. The CDR3 loop reads CASSLGTSGIVQETQYF. The CDR3 coding sequence is TGCGCCAGCAGCTTGGGGACTAGCGGGATTGTCCAAGAGACCCAGTACTTC.

The chain employs TRBV4-2 and TRBJ2-1, with 7 nucleotides matching TRBD2. With V trimmed by 1 base and J by 0 bases, 6 bases remained unmatched. Germline V CDR1 and CDR2: LGHNA, YNFKEQ. CDR3 size: 17 residues. CDR3 nucleotide sequence: TGTGCCAGCAGCCAAGCGGAGGGCGGGAGCTCCTACAATGAGCAGTTCTTC. Residues: CASSQAEGGSSYNEQFF.

V is TRBV19 and J is TRBJ2-7; TRBD2 aligns across 8 bases. V lost 8 bases and J lost 2; bases outside the gene matches: 11. The CDR3 spans 15 residues. Looked up from germline, CDR1 is LNHDA and CDR2 is SQIVND (reference sequence). The CDR3 region has the DNA TGTGCCAGTTCCCCCGGGACTAGTCTTCCCTACGAGCAGTACTTC. Protein product: CASSPGTSLPYEQYF. The full variable domain, rest sourced from reference TRBV19 and TRBJ2-7, is DGGITQSPKYLFRKEGQNVTLSCEQNLNHDAMYWYRQDPGQGLRLIYYSQIVNDFQKGDIAEGYSVSREKKESFPLTVTSAQKNPTAFYLCASSPGTSLPYEQYFGPGTRLTVT.